Each of the 9 T cell receptor beta chains below was sequenced from the same sample in a study of cytomegalovirus exposure and HLA in healthy donors. The PCR employed 60 Vbeta primers together with 13 Jbeta primers. Assay used: immunoSEQ multiplex PCR; TCRdb lists only in-frame clones, some missing. The profile shows under 200,000 clones, about 75% of them singletons. What was sequenced was PBMCs. These receptors came from a male donor in good health and CMV-seropositive.

This sequence joins TRBV30 and TRBJ2-5, with D hard to call. Germline CDR1 and CDR2: GTSNPN and SVGIG (reference sequence). The CDR3 has 13 amino acids. Deletions cut 0 bases from V and 5 bases from J, with 10 bases between. The CDR3 loop is CAWSVRVAETQYF. The CDR3, as DNA: TGTGCCTGGAGTGTACGGGTGGCGGAGACCCAGTACTTC.

The chain carries TRBV2 and TRBJ2-7; D is possibly TRBD2 (5 bases). In germline, CDR1 is SNHLY, CDR2 FYNNEI. V lost 4 bases, J lost 2 bases, and 12 bases lay in between. This CDR3 spans 14 amino acids. The CDR3 DNA sequence: TGTGCCAGCAGTGCAAGCGGTCCTCCCTACGAGCAGTACTTC. Its translation is CASSASGPPYEQYF.

V is TRBV15 and J is TRBJ1-2; 8 nucleotides agree with TRBD1. V trimming: 0 bases; J trimming: 8 bases; junction bases outside the gene matches: 14. This CDR3 spans 17 amino acids. Per germline, CDR1 LNHNV and CDR2 YYDKDF (reference sequence). The DNA of the CDR3 is TGTGCCACCAGCAGAGATTACAGTGGGGACAGGAGTTCGGGCTACACCTTC. It yields the protein CATSRDYSGDRSSGYTF.

The V and J genes are TRBV7-3 and TRBJ2-3; 9 bases align to TRBD1. This CDR3 is built from 15 residues. Looked up from germline, CDR1 is SGHTA and CDR2 is FQGTGA. V shed 3 bases and J 4 bases; nucleotides not matched to a gene: 5. The DNA for the CDR3 is TGTGCCAGCAGCTTGGACAGGGGATACCCAGATACGCAGTATTTT. This translates into CASSLDRGYPDTQYF.

V usage is TRBV5-1 and J usage is TRBJ2-5, with TRBD2 matching over 11 bases. The end of the DNA is better explained by TRBJ2-7, so the J call may be wrong. The germline V gene encodes CDR1 SGHRS and CDR2 YFSETQ. This CDR3 has 19 amino acids. This CDR3 is CASSSPGSGGVLSSYEQYF. As DNA, the CDR3 is TGCGCCAGCAGCTCACCGGGTAGCGGGGGGGTCCTGAGCTCCTACGAGCAGTACTTC.

Concerning this clone: One end of the junction fails to match germline, which may point to a read error. The chain combines TRBV7-9 with TRBJ1-1, with 9 bases fitting TRBD1. The CDR3 contains 16 residues. Germline CDR1 SEHNR, CDR2 FQNEAQ (reference sequence). The CDR3 DNA reads TGTTCCAGCAGCCCTCGGACAGGGGCTAAGAACACTGAAGCTTTCTTT. It encodes CSSSPRTGAKNTEAFF.

CDR3 protein: CATSRESGVYGYTF. CDR3 coding DNA: TGTGCCACCAGCAGAGAATCGGGGGTCTATGGCTACACCTTC. The chain joins TRBV15 to TRBJ1-2; D perhaps matches TRBD1 (5 bases). The CDR3 consists of 14 residues. CDR1 and CDR2 (germline): LNHNV, YYDKDF (reference sequence). V shed 0 bases and J shed 4 bases, with 9 bases lying between them.

V gene TRBV6-5 combines with J gene TRBJ1-1; the match to TRBD1 covers 7 bases. CDR1 and CDR2 (germline): MNHEY, SVGAGI. Losses at the gene ends were 4 bases for V and 0 bases for J; bases not matched to a gene: 2. The CDR3 has 14 residues. CDR3: CASSSTGMNTEAFF. The CDR3 DNA reads TGTGCCAGCAGTTCGACAGGGATGAACACTGAAGCTTTCTTT.

The J gene is TRBJ2-2, the V gene TRBV6-1, with 7 bases that match TRBD1. Unmatched junction bases numbered 6, after V lost 8 bases and J lost 6 bases. This CDR3 has 13 residues. Germline V gives CDR1 MNHNS, CDR2 SASEGT. The CDR3 DNA reads as TGTGCCAGCCACAAGAGGGGGCCCGGGGAGCTGTTTTTT. Translation: CASHKRGPGELFF.